The 32 T cell receptor beta chains presented below share a single source sample, sequenced in a study of T cell responses to AZD1222 COVID-19 vaccine. Libraries were prepared by immunoSEQ multiplex PCR; TCRdb keeps only in-frame clonotypes and omits some of them. The data contain some 150,000 clones, more than 85% of them singletons. This specimen consisted of peripheral blood, obtained on day 0 of AZD1222 vaccination. Every receptor here comes from an adult in good health.

J is TRBJ2-5 and V is TRBV5-1; 8 bases are a match to TRBD2. In germline, CDR1 is SGHRS, CDR2 YFSETQ. The V and J ends lost 4 bases and 3 bases, in that order; junction bases with no gene match: 11. The CDR3 has 16 residues. The CDR3 DNA is TGCGCCAGCAGCCCGGGAGGGTGGACAGTAAAAGAGACCCAGTACTTC. Encoded protein: CASSPGGWTVKETQYF.

This clone appeared a single time. The genes are TRBV6-6 and TRBJ2-7, with D unresolved. The CDR3 totals 16 residues. The V gene's germline CDR1 is MNHNY and CDR2 SVGAGI (reference sequence). With 0 bases removed from V and 2 bases from J, the gap between germline ends came to 14 bases. The CDR3 loop reads CASSYSPSSLTYEQYF. The CDR3 nucleotides are TGTGCCAGCAGTTACTCGCCGAGTAGTTTAACCTACGAGCAGTACTTC.

This clone was counted a single time. The chain employs TRBV5-4 and TRBJ1-2, with D maybe TRBD1 (6 bases). V lost 1 base, J lost 3 bases, and 10 bases lay in between. This CDR3 comprises 14 residues. Germline V CDR1 and CDR2: SGHNT, YYREEE (reference sequence). The CDR3 here is CASSLRDIHYGYTF. The CDR3 region has the DNA TGTGCCAGCAGCTTGCGGGACATTCACTATGGCTACACCTTC.

The chain links TRBV11-3 to TRBJ1-1; 8 nucleotides line up with TRBD1. V lost 5 bases to trimming and J lost 3 bases; unmatched junction nucleotides: 5. Germline loops: CDR1 SGHNT, CDR2 YENEEA. There are 14 residues in the CDR3. The CDR3 DNA reads as TGTGCCAGCAGCCCAACAGGGGGAGACACTGAAGCTTTCTTT. Amino acids: CASSPTGGDTEAFF.

The chain employs TRBV5-6 and TRBJ2-7, with D unclear. The CDR3 runs to 13 residues. The V gene lost 5 bases and the J gene lost 4 bases, with 13 bases spanning the gap. Germline V gene sequence: CDR1 SGHDT, CDR2 YYEEEE. The CDR3 spells CASSSRAAYEQYF. The CDR3 DNA is TGTGCCAGCAGTTCCCGGGCTGCATACGAGCAGTACTTC.

The genes are TRBV5-1 and TRBJ2-5; TRBD2 aligns across 7 bases. The CDR3 consists of 16 residues. Losses at the gene ends were 2 bases for V and 0 bases for J; bases not matched to a gene: 7. Germline assignment: CDR1 SGHRS and CDR2 YFSETQ. Here the CDR3 DNA reads TGCGCCAGCAGCTTCGCGGGAGCGGGCGACCAAGAGACCCAGTACTTC. Translation gives CASSFAGAGDQETQYF.

This chain connects TRBV29-1 to TRBJ1-2; D gene unclear. The V gene lost 2 bases and the J gene lost 2 bases, with 6 bases spanning the gap. The CDR3 has 12 residues. Germline V gives CDR1 SQVTM, CDR2 ANQGSEA. The CDR3 region has the DNA TGCAGCGTTGAACAAACCAACTATGGCTACACCTTC. Encoded protein: CSVEQTNYGYTF.

This clone appeared a single time. This chain joins TRBV2 and TRBJ1-2; D remains unclear. The germline V gene encodes CDR1 SNHLY and CDR2 FYNNEI. The V gene lost 4 bases and the J gene lost 2 bases, with 14 bases spanning the gap. The CDR3 is 15 amino acids. The CDR3 sequence: CASSAHPGGNYGYTF. The CDR3 DNA is TGTGCCAGCAGTGCCCATCCGGGAGGCAACTATGGCTACACCTTC. Drawing the rest from reference TRBV2 and TRBJ1-2, the complete variable domain is EPEVTQTPSHQVTQMGQEVILRCVPISNHLYFYWYRQILGQKVEFLVSFYNNEISEKSEIFDDQFSVERPDGSNFTLKIRSTKLEDSAMYFCASSAHPGGNYGYTFGSGTRLTVV.

This rearrangement joins TRBV11-2 to TRBJ1-5; D might be TRBD1 (5 bases). Deletions cut 5 bases from V and 11 bases from J, with 16 bases between. CDR3 length equals 13 residues. Germline V CDR1 and CDR2: SGHAT, FQNNGV. CDR3 coding DNA: TGTGCCAGCAGCGAAACCTCAGGGCTGTCCCAGCATTTT. Its protein is CASSETSGLSQHF. Based on the CDR3 plus reference TRBV11-2 and TRBJ1-5, the full variable domain is EAGVAQSPRYKIIEKRQSVAFWCNPISGHATLYWYQQILGQGPKLLIQFQNNGVVDDSQLPKDRFSAERLKGVDSTLKIQPAKLEDSAVYLCASSETSGLSQHFGDGTRLSIL.

This clone was observed a single time. The V call is TRBV9, the J call TRBJ1-6, with 8 bases that match TRBD1. With 2 bases clipped from V and 13 bases from J, the junction kept 2 bases outside the gene matches. CDR1 is SGDLS, CDR2 YYNGEE, per germline. This CDR3 spans 12 amino acids. CDR3 DNA: TGTGCCAGCAGCGTCGACAGGGGTCCCCTCCACTTT. Protein: CASSVDRGPLHF.

This clone showed up just a few times. CDR3 coding DNA: TGTGCCAGCAGCCCAAGACAGGGTCCGGCCACCGGGGAGCTGTTTTTT. Translated: CASSPRQGPATGELFF. The chain employs TRBV13 and TRBJ2-2; 7 positions match TRBD1. The CDR3 has 16 residues. Losses at the gene ends were 5 bases for V and 4 bases for J; bases not matched to a gene: 10. Germline V gene lookup returns CDR1 PRHDT and CDR2 FYEKMQ (reference sequence).

The chain employs TRBV5-1 and TRBJ2-5; no clear D. CDR1 and CDR2 from the germline V gene are SGHRS and YFSETQ. The V end lost 0 bases, the J end lost 5 bases, and 8 bases lay between the germline ends. This CDR3 has 13 amino acids. The CDR3 DNA reads as TGCGCCAGCAGCTTGGTTCAGGAGGAGACCCAGTACTTC. Translating it yields CASSLVQEETQYF.

This clone was detected only once. The chain employs TRBV7-9 and TRBJ1-4; D gene uncertain. V was cut by 5 bases and J by 0 bases, with 7 bases left in between. Germline V gene data show CDR1 as SEHNR and CDR2 as FQNEAQ (reference sequence). The CDR3 length is 14 residues. The CDR3 loop reads CASSLIATNEKLFF. CDR3 bases: TGTGCCAGCAGCCTAATCGCAACTAATGAAAAACTGTTTTTT. Together with reference TRBV7-9 and TRBJ1-4, the CDR3 gives the full variable domain: DTGVSQNPRHKITKRGQNVTFRCDPISEHNRLYWYRQTLGQGPEFLTYFQNEAQLEKSRLLSDRFSAERPKGSFSTLEIQRTEQGDSAMYLCASSLIATNEKLFFGSGTQLSVL.

This chain uses TRBV27 with TRBJ1-3; D is uncertain. V was trimmed by 2 bases and J by 2 bases, leaving 10 bases between them. Germline V gives CDR1 MNHEY, CDR2 SMNVEV (reference sequence). This CDR3 comprises 15 residues. CDR3 nucleotide sequence: TGTGCCAGCAGTTTACGCCGGGTACCTGGAAACACCATATATTTT. Amino acid sequence: CASSLRRVPGNTIYF.

This clone was counted between two and nine times. The chain is built from TRBV2 and TRBJ1-3; D might be TRBD1 (5 bases). CDR1 and CDR2 from the germline V gene are SNHLY and FYNNEI. V shed 7 bases and J shed 3 bases, with 10 bases lying between them. CDR3 length: 13 amino acids. The CDR3 loop reads CASNQGVGNTIYF. The CDR3 DNA reads as TGTGCCAGCAATCAAGGGGTTGGAAACACCATATATTTT. Full variable domain (rest looked up from reference TRBV2 and TRBJ1-3): EPEVTQTPSHQVTQMGQEVILRCVPISNHLYFYWYRQILGQKVEFLVSFYNNEISEKSEIFDDQFSVERPDGSNFTLKIRSTKLEDSAMYFCASNQGVGNTIYFGEGSWLTVV.

The chain recombines TRBV5-6 with TRBJ1-1, with 7 bases fitting TRBD1. The trim removed 2 bases at V and 4 bases at J, leaving 5 bases unmatched. The germline V gene has CDR1 SGHDT and CDR2 YYEEEE. The CDR3 length is 14 residues. DNA of the CDR3: TGTGCCAGCAGCTTTAGGGGGCAAGGCACTGAAGCTTTCTTT. It translates to CASSFRGQGTEAFF.

The chain uses TRBV7-9 and TRBJ1-4; a possible D gene is TRBD1 (5 bases). V was shortened by 3 bases and J by 7 bases, with 9 bases between the two germline ends. Germline V gene sequence: CDR1 SEHNR, CDR2 FQNEAQ (reference sequence). The length of the CDR3 is 13 residues. In nucleotides, the CDR3 is TGTGCCAGCAGCTTCCGTGGGACTGAAAAACTGTTTTTT. This sequence encodes CASSFRGTEKLFF.

The genes are TRBV3-1 (or the pseudogene TRBV3-2) and TRBJ2-1, with D possibly matching TRBD2 (6 bases). Germline V gene data show CDR1 as LGHDT and CDR2 as YNNKEL (reference sequence). Between the trimmed V and J ends, which lost 0 bases and 8 bases, there was a span of 8 bases. There are 13 residues in the CDR3. CDR3 protein: CASSQDWRDEQFF. In DNA form, the CDR3 reads TGTGCCAGCAGCCAAGATTGGAGGGATGAGCAGTTCTTC.

The chain uses TRBV2 and TRBJ2-1; 10 bases align to TRBD2. The CDR3 sequence is 15 residues long. The germline V gene has CDR1 SNHLY and CDR2 FYNNEI. Trimming removed 6 bases from V and 0 bases from J; junction bases left unmatched: 2. The CDR3 bases are TGTGCCAGCAGAGTAGCGGGAGGCTCCTACAATGAGCAGTTCTTC. This sequence encodes CASRVAGGSYNEQFF.

The chain is built from TRBV5-5 and TRBJ1-2; 11 positions match TRBD1. V shed 3 bases, J shed 4 bases, and the junction held 2 bases outside the gene matches. The CDR3 spans 14 residues. The germline gives CDR1 SGHKS, CDR2 YYEKEE (reference sequence). The CDR3 here is CASSSGTGGYGYTF. Written as DNA, the CDR3 is TGTGCCAGCAGCTCCGGGACAGGGGGCTATGGCTACACCTTC.

This rearrangement joins TRBV5-1 to TRBJ1-1; no clear D. CDR3 size: 16 residues. With 4 bases removed from V and 4 bases from J, the gap between germline ends came to 20 bases. The germline V gene has CDR1 SGHRS and CDR2 YFSETQ. The CDR3 protein is CASSPSIGFSGTEAFF. DNA of the CDR3: TGCGCCAGCAGCCCTAGCATAGGGTTCTCTGGCACTGAAGCTTTCTTT.

To note about this clone: One end of the junction fails to match germline, which may point to a read error. This chain connects TRBV2 to TRBJ2-7; tentative D call: TRBD1 (5 bases). The CDR3 is 13 residues long. Germline V gives CDR1 SNHLY, CDR2 FYNNEI. The CDR3 DNA sequence: TGTGCTAGCAAGGGGCAACAAGCCGGGGAGCAGTACTTC. This translates into CASKGQQAGEQYF.

The chain combines TRBV7-2 with TRBJ2-3; possibly TRBD1 for D (6 bases). Between the trimmed V and J ends, which lost 5 bases and 11 bases, there was a span of 14 bases. Germline lookup yields CDR1 SGHTA and CDR2 FQGNSA. This CDR3 is built from 12 residues. The CDR3 DNA follows: TGTGCCAGCAGCGCCCCTTTAGGGGGGCAGTATTTT. Translating it yields CASSAPLGGQYF. Full variable domain (missing parts from reference TRBV7-2 and TRBJ2-3): GAGVSQSPSNKVTEKGKDVELRCDPISGHTALYWYRQSLGQGLEFLIYFQGNSAPDKSGLPSDRFSAERTGGSVSTLTIQRTQQEDSAVYLCASSAPLGGQYFGPGTRLTVL.

The chain uses TRBV2 and TRBJ1-1; tentative D call: TRBD1 (5 bases). The CDR3 length is 16 residues. CDR1 SNHLY and CDR2 FYNNEI come from the germline V gene. Trimming stripped 0 bases from V and 0 bases from J, with 11 bases between. The chain's CDR3 is CASSEALGDLNTEAFF. Written as DNA, the CDR3 is TGTGCCAGCAGTGAAGCGCTTGGGGACCTGAACACTGAAGCTTTCTTT.

The V gene is TRBV2, the J gene TRBJ2-7, with 8 nucleotides matching TRBD1. The CDR3 runs to 14 residues. J lost 4 bases, V lost 6 bases, and 8 bases had no gene match. The V gene's germline CDR1 is SNHLY and CDR2 FYNNEI. The DNA for the CDR3 is TGTGCCAGCAGCCAAGGGCAGGGGGCTTACGAGCAGTACTTC. This codes for CASSQGQGAYEQYF. Full variable domain (rest looked up from reference TRBV2 and TRBJ2-7): EPEVTQTPSHQVTQMGQEVILRCVPISNHLYFYWYRQILGQKVEFLVSFYNNEISEKSEIFDDQFSVERPDGSNFTLKIRSTKLEDSAMYFCASSQGQGAYEQYFGPGTRLTVT.

In this sample, this clone turned up a few times. The V gene is TRBV10-3, the J gene TRBJ1-5; no clear D. This CDR3 is built from 14 residues. Looked up from germline, CDR1 is ENHRY and CDR2 is SYGVKD. V shed 4 bases and J shed 0 bases, with 7 bases lying between them. CDR3 DNA sequence: TGTGCCATCAGTGTGTCGGATAGCAATCAGCCCCAGCATTTT. Encoded protein: CAISVSDSNQPQHF.

The rearrangement links TRBV5-1 to TRBJ2-5; D perhaps matches TRBD2 (6 bases). Per germline, CDR1 SGHRS and CDR2 YFSETQ. Deletions cut 2 bases from V and 5 bases from J, with 16 bases between. CDR3 length: 15 amino acids. DNA of the CDR3: TGCGCCAGCAGCTTTCAGGGCGGGACCTGGGAGACCCAGTACTTC. The encoded protein is CASSFQGGTWETQYF.

The V gene is TRBV25-1, the J gene TRBJ2-5, with 7 nucleotides matching TRBD2. With 3 bases clipped from V and 5 bases from J, the junction kept 3 bases outside the gene matches. The germline gives CDR1 MGHDK, CDR2 SYGVNS. The CDR3 has 13 residues. CDR3 sequence: CASSEGRDETQYF. The CDR3 nucleotides are TGTGCCAGCAGTGAGGGGAGGGACGAGACCCAGTACTTC.

The J gene is TRBJ2-3, the V gene TRBV6-5, with no clear D. CDR3 size: 13 residues. Trimming took off 0 bases at V and 4 bases at J, with 5 bases between the two ends. CDR1 is MNHEY and CDR2 is SVGAGI in the germline V gene. The chain's CDR3 is CASSYSMSDTQYF. The CDR3 DNA reads as TGTGCCAGCAGTTACTCGATGTCAGATACGCAGTATTTT.

The gene calls are TRBV2 and TRBJ1-6; 7 positions agree with TRBD1. This CDR3 is 15 amino acids long. Germline CDR1 is SNHLY and CDR2 is FYNNEI. J was trimmed by 1 base and V by 4 bases; bases with no gene match: 1. The chain's CDR3 is CASSGDSSYNSPLHF. The CDR3 region has the DNA TGTGCCAGCAGTGGGGACAGTTCCTATAATTCACCCCTCCACTTT.

The chain uses TRBV29-1 and TRBJ1-5; maybe TRBD1 (6 bases). Trimming left V 5 bases short and J 2 bases short, with 16 bases between. This CDR3 has 15 residues. Per the germline V gene, CDR1 is SQVTM and CDR2 is ANQGSEA. The CDR3 spells CSVSQGLLGNQPQHF. CDR3 nucleotides: TGCAGCGTTTCCCAGGGGCTGTTGGGCAATCAGCCCCAGCATTTT. Based on the CDR3 plus reference TRBV29-1 and TRBJ1-5, the full variable domain is SAVISQKPSRDICQRGTSLTIQCQVDSQVTMMFWYRQQPGQSLTLIATANQGSEATYESGFVIDKFPISRPNLTFSTLTVSNMSPEDSSIYLCSVSQGLLGNQPQHFGDGTRLSIL.

J is TRBJ2-3 and V is TRBV29-1; TRBD2 agrees at 7 bases. J lost 2 bases, V lost 4 bases, and 6 bases had no gene match. The CDR3 consists of 14 residues. CDR1 is SQVTM and CDR2 is ANQGSEA in the germline V gene. The DNA of the CDR3 is TGCAGCGTTGCCCGAGCGGGAAACACAGATACGCAGTATTTT. Translating it yields CSVARAGNTDTQYF.